This T cell receptor beta chain was identified in a study of CD8+ T cells in alopecia areata. This clone has more than one count but fewer than ten. RNA was extracted and reverse transcribed into cDNA as the sequencing template. The method was immunoSEQ multiplex PCR; TCRdb's version includes in-frame clones alone and lacks a portion of them. The sample includes 150,000 to 200,000 clones, 50% to 75% of them seen just once. This CDR3 is 16 amino acids long. The germline V gene has CDR1 SGHRS and CDR2 YFSETQ. With 0 bases removed from V and 8 bases from J, the gap between germline ends came to 20 bases.

This sample comprised CD4+ T cells sorted from blood, obtained at week 0. The V call is TRBV5-1, the J call TRBJ1-2; D unclear. The TCR was taken from a human donor with alopecia areata. As DNA, the CDR3 is TGCGCCAGCAGCTTGGAAGACGATACCTTTCTAAGAGGCTACACCTTC. This translates into CASSLEDDTFLRGYTF.